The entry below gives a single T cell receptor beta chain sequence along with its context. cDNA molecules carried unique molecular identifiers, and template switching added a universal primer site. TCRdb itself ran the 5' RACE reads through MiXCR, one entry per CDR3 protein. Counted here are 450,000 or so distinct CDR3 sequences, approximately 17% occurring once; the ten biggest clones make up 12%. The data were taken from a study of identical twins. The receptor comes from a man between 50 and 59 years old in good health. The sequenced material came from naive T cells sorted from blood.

The CDR3 spells CAISSGFGYTF. The CDR3 DNA follows: TGTGCCATCAGTTCAGGGTTTGGCTACACCTTC. The J gene is TRBJ1-2, the V gene TRBV10-3; weak D call: TRBD1 (5 bases). The V and J ends lost 5 bases and 7 bases respectively, with 8 bases between them. Per the germline V gene, CDR1 is ENHRY and CDR2 is SYGVKD. This CDR3 is built from 11 residues.